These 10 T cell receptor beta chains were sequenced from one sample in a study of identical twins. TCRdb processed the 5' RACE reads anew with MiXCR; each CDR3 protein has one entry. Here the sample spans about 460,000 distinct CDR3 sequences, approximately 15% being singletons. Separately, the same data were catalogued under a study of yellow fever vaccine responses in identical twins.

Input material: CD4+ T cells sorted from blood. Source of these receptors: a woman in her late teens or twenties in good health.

The DNA for the CDR3 is TGTGCCAGCAGCCAACTTGCGCCCTTACCGGGACTAGCGATCACAGATACGCAGTATTTT. Translated, it gives CASSQLAPLPGLAITDTQYF. The chain joins TRBV4-2 to TRBJ2-3; 10 positions match TRBD2. The CDR3 runs to 20 residues. Trimming removed 2 bases from V and 2 bases from J; junction bases left unmatched: 16. Germline V gene lookup returns CDR1 LGHNA and CDR2 YNFKEQ.

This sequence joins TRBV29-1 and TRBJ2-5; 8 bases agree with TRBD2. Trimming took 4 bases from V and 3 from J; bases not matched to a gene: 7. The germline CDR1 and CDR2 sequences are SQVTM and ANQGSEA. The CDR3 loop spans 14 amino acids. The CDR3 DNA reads TGCAGCGTTGTAGGGACTAGTCTGGAAGAGACCCAGTACTTC. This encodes CSVVGTSLEETQYF.

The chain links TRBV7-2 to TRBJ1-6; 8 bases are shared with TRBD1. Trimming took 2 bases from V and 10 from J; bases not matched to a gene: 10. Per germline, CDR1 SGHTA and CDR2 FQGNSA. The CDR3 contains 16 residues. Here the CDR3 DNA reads TGTGCCAGCAGCTTAAAAAGGCAGGGGGCTGACTCACCCCTCCACTTT. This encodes CASSLKRQGADSPLHF. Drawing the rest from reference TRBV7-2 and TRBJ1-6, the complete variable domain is GAGVSQSPSNKVTEKGKDVELRCDPISGHTALYWYRQSLGQGLEFLIYFQGNSAPDKSGLPSDRFSAERTGGSVSTLTIQRTQQEDSAVYLCASSLKRQGADSPLHFGNGTRLTVT.

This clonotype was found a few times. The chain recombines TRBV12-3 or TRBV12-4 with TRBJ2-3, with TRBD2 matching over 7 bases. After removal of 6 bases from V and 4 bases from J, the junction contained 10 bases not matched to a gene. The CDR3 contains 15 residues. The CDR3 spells CASSRGVRVADTQYF. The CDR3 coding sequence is TGTGCCAGCAGCCGGGGGGTGAGGGTAGCAGATACGCAGTATTTT.

CDR3 loop: CASSIRWLDTEAFF. The CDR3, as DNA: TGTGCCAGTAGTATTAGGTGGTTGGACACTGAAGCTTTCTTT. This rearrangement joins TRBV19 to TRBJ1-1; D remains unclear. The CDR3 is made up of 14 amino acids. Germline-derived CDR1 and CDR2 are LNHDA and SQIVND (reference sequence). V was pared by 3 bases and J by 3 bases, with 11 bases between.

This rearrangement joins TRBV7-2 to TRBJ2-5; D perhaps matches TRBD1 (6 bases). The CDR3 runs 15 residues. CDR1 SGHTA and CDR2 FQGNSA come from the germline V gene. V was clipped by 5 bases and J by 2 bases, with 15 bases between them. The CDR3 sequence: CASSDGQLTQETQYF. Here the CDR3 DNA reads TGTGCCAGCAGCGACGGACAGCTTACTCAAGAGACCCAGTACTTC.

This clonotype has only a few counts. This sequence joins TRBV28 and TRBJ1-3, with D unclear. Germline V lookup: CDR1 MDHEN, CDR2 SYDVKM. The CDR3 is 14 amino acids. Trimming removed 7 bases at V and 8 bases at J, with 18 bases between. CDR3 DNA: TGTGCCAGCACCCACGACTCCGATTGGGACACCATATATTTT. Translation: CASTHDSDWDTIYF.

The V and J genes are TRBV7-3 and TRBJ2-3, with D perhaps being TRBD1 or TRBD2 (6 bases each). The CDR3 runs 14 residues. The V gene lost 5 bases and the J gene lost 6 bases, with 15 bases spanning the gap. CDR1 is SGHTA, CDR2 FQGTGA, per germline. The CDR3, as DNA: TGTGCCAGCAGCCTTGTTGGGGGGCCCGATACGCAGTATTTT. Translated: CASSLVGGPDTQYF.

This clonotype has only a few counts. DNA for the CDR3: TGTGCCAGCAGCGAGAAAGGATACACTGAAGCTTTCTTT. It specifies CASSEKGYTEAFF. The rearrangement links TRBV12-3 or TRBV12-4 to TRBJ1-1; no reliable D call. CDR3 length: 13 amino acids. With 6 bases removed from V and 3 bases from J, the gap between germline ends came to 11 bases.

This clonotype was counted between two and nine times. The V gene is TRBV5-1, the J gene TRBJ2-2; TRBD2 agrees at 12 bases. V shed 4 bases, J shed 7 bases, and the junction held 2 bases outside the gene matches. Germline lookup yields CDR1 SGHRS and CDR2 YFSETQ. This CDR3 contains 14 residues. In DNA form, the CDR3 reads TGCGCCAGCAGCCCGGGACTAGCGGGCGGGGAGCTGTTTTTT. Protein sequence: CASSPGLAGGELFF.